Sequencing of this TCR beta chain was carried out in a study of long-term antiretroviral therapy in people with HIV. Donors needed at least one pre-ART PBMC sample plus at least two post-ART samples. Broader study findings: Transplant donor controls retained higher diversity, though diversity increased after ART. It was observed that HIV repertoires exhibited narrower CDR3 length ranges than controls.

A note on this clone: Its antigen is unidentified.

With survey level as its setting, the immunoSEQ assay was v3.0. Sequencing was intended to reach 40,000-50,000 T-cell genomes per sample. Measured with immunoSEQ multiplex PCR; TCRdb has only the in-frame clones, and not every one. This table holds approximately 33,000 clones, around 82% found once. With 3 bases clipped from V and 5 bases from J, the junction kept 9 bases outside the gene matches. The CDR3 is 15 amino acids. CDR1 is SGHDN and CDR2 is FVKESK in the germline V gene. This sequence was found in a man younger than 30 with HIV. This specimen consisted of unsorted PBMCs, obtained 0.4 years before starting antiretroviral therapy. This chain connects TRBV14 to TRBJ1-2, with 7 bases identical to TRBD1. For the CDR3, the DNA is TGTGCCAGCAGCCACAGGGACAGCCGAACTTATGGCTACACCTTC. It encodes CASSHRDSRTYGYTF. Full variable domain (missing parts from reference TRBV14 and TRBJ1-2): EAGVTQFPSHSVIEKGQTVTLRCDPISGHDNLYWYRRVMGKEIKFLLHFVKESKQDESGMPNNRFLAERTGGTYSTLKVQPAELEDSGVYFCASSHRDSRTYGYTFGSGTRLTVV.